The 25 T cell receptor beta chains in this list originate from one sample, sequenced in a study of identical twins (dated by TCRdb to 2016 to 2017). Library method: 5' RACE. Sequencing took place on an Illumina HiSeq 2000. The raw public reads went through TCRdb reprocessing: fastp at Q25, MiXCR clone calling, in-frame beta chains kept. Each CDR3 protein appears once, grouped with its most common genes and DNA. For this sample there are under 400,000 distinct CDR3 sequences; roughly 9% appear just once. The ten largest clones represent 8% to 9.5% of the sample. Sequenced: naive T cells sorted from blood. In the paper's terms, the cell subset or site label means: cells isolated with a human naive T-cell isolation kit. These TCRs come from a woman between 45 and 60 years old in good health.

This clonotype was observed many times. The chain combines TRBV6-2 or TRBV6-3 with TRBJ1-3; D is unresolved. The CDR3 consists of 11 residues. The V gene lost 2 bases and the J gene lost 7 bases, with 3 bases spanning the gap. The germline V gene encodes CDR1 MNHEY and CDR2 SVGEGT. The CDR3 sequence: CASSYGNTIYF. The DNA of the CDR3 is TGTGCCAGCAGTTACGGGAACACCATATATTTT.

This clonotype was seen more than once but under ten times. J is TRBJ2-1 and V is TRBV11-2; D perhaps matches TRBD2 (5 bases). The CDR3 sequence is 13 residues long. With 0 bases removed from V and 8 bases from J, the gap between germline ends came to 8 bases. The germline CDR1 and CDR2 sequences are SGHAT and FQNNGV. CDR3 protein: CASSLDWRYEQFF. The CDR3 DNA follows: TGTGCCAGCAGCTTAGATTGGAGGTATGAGCAGTTCTTC.

This clonotype was counted many times. The V gene is TRBV4-1, the J gene TRBJ1-1; TRBD1 matches 7 bases. This CDR3 has 15 amino acids. The J segment lost 6 bases and the V segment lost 3 bases, leaving 10 bases of the junction unmatched. The V gene's germline CDR1 is MGHRA and CDR2 YSYEKL. The CDR3 sequence: CASSHRQGALAEAFF. The DNA of the CDR3 is TGCGCCAGCAGCCATCGACAGGGAGCTCTAGCTGAAGCTTTCTTT.

This clonotype occurred a few times. The chain combines TRBV10-3 with TRBJ2-2; 9 nucleotides agree with TRBD1. Germline CDR1 is ENHRY and CDR2 is SYGVKD. The CDR3 consists of 14 residues. J gave up 3 bases and V 10 bases, and 6 bases lay outside the gene matches. CDR3 loop: CATITGGDTGELFF. The CDR3 nucleotides are TGTGCCACAATAACAGGGGGCGACACCGGGGAGCTGTTTTTT.

The V and J genes are TRBV20-1 and TRBJ2-1; 10 nucleotides match TRBD2. The germline gives CDR1 DFQATT, CDR2 SNEGSKA (reference sequence). The CDR3 consists of 14 residues. V gave up 3 bases and J gave up 7 bases; unmatched junction bases: 6. The CDR3 DNA is TGCAGTGCTAGGGCTAGCGGGAGTAGGAATGAGCAGTTCTTC. It translates to CSARASGSRNEQFF.

V usage is TRBV20-1 and J usage is TRBJ1-1; tentative D call: TRBD1 (5 bases). Germline CDR1 DFQATT, CDR2 SNEGSKA (reference sequence). The ends were cut back, 5 bases at V and 0 bases at J, with 13 bases in the middle. CDR3 length equals 14 residues. The CDR3 is CSAFQGLMNTEAFF. CDR3 DNA: TGCAGTGCTTTTCAGGGACTCATGAACACTGAAGCTTTCTTT.

The rearrangement uses TRBV7-8 and TRBJ2-1; 8 bases line up with TRBD2. The germline V gene has CDR1 SGHVS and CDR2 FQNEAQ. The CDR3 sequence is 15 residues long. The trim removed 4 bases at V and 6 bases at J, leaving 8 bases unmatched. CDR3: CASSSSGSRVNEQFF. The CDR3 DNA reads TGTGCCAGCAGCTCGAGCGGGAGTCGGGTCAATGAGCAGTTCTTC.

V usage is TRBV27 and J usage is TRBJ2-6; D is perhaps TRBD2 (5 bases). Germline loops: CDR1 MNHEY, CDR2 SMNVEV (reference sequence). With 5 bases removed from V and 0 bases from J, the gap between germline ends came to 14 bases. There are 17 residues in the CDR3. The CDR3 is CASSQLVGSSGANVLTF. DNA of the CDR3: TGTGCCAGCAGTCAACTAGTGGGGAGCTCTGGGGCCAACGTCCTGACTTTC.

This clonotype was counted a few times. V gene TRBV7-2 combines with J gene TRBJ2-2; 11 bases are shared with TRBD2. The J segment lost 1 base and the V segment lost 5 bases, leaving 6 bases of the junction unmatched. This CDR3 has 17 residues. The V gene's germline CDR1 is SGHTA and CDR2 FQGNSA. CDR3 in DNA: TGTGCCAGCAGCACCGCAGGACTAGCGGGGAACACCGGGGAGCTGTTTTTT. Translation: CASSTAGLAGNTGELFF. Full variable domain (missing parts from reference TRBV7-2 and TRBJ2-2): GAGVSQSPSNKVTEKGKDVELRCDPISGHTALYWYRQSLGQGLEFLIYFQGNSAPDKSGLPSDRFSAERTGGSVSTLTIQRTQQEDSAVYLCASSTAGLAGNTGELFFGEGSRLTVL.

This clonotype showed up many times. The chain links TRBV29-1 to TRBJ2-2; D uncertain. The CDR3 spans 12 residues. Germline V lookup: CDR1 SQVTM, CDR2 ANQGSEA. The V and J ends lost 7 bases and 7 bases respectively, with 13 bases between them. The CDR3 spells CSATSGIGELFF. In DNA form, the CDR3 reads TGCAGCGCCACTTCGGGTATCGGGGAGCTGTTTTTT.

This chain uses TRBV7-6 with TRBJ2-1; D possibly corresponds to TRBD2 (6 bases). This CDR3 comprises 16 residues. Trimming pared 4 bases from V and 6 bases from J, leaving 19 bases between. Germline lookup yields CDR1 SGHVS and CDR2 FNYEAQ. The CDR3 is CASSSYNSLGGNEQFF. The CDR3 DNA reads as TGTGCCAGCAGCTCTTATAACAGCTTGGGGGGCAATGAGCAGTTCTTC.

The genes are TRBV9 and TRBJ2-3; perhaps TRBD1 as D (5 bases). CDR1 SGDLS and CDR2 YYNGEE come from the germline V gene. This CDR3 region has 16 residues. V was shortened by 0 bases and J by 0 bases, with 11 bases between the two germline ends. This CDR3 is CASSVGVTASTDTQYF. The CDR3 bases are TGTGCCAGCAGCGTAGGTGTGACAGCTAGCACAGATACGCAGTATTTT.

This clonotype appeared a few times. The V and J genes are TRBV30 and TRBJ2-7; D remains unclear. Germline V gives CDR1 GTSNPN, CDR2 SVGIG (reference sequence). The CDR3 is 13 residues long. Trimming shortened V by 2 bases and J by 2 bases, and 10 bases separated the two germline ends. CDR3 residues: CAWSFQPAYEQYF. The CDR3, as DNA: TGTGCCTGGAGTTTTCAGCCCGCCTACGAGCAGTACTTC.

This clonotype came up many times. The gene calls are TRBV12-3 or TRBV12-4 and TRBJ2-1; D uncertain. This CDR3 spans 11 amino acids. Trimming removed 4 bases from V and 5 bases from J, with 3 bases in between. CDR3: CASSSDNEQFF. The CDR3 region has the DNA TGTGCCAGCAGTTCGGACAATGAGCAGTTCTTC.

This clonotype turned up a few times. This chain joins TRBV21-1 and TRBJ2-6. TRBV21-1 is reported as a pseudogene. This CDR3 has 18 residues. CDR3 bases: TGTGCCAGCAGCAAAGGGGGAGGGCCCGACTCTGGGGCCAACGTCCTGACTTTC. Translating it yields CASSKGGGPDSGANVLTF.

The chain couples TRBV5-6 to TRBJ2-7; D uncertain. Germline values: CDR1 SGHDT, CDR2 YYEEEE. This CDR3 has 13 amino acids. Trimming left V 4 bases short and J 4 bases short, with 12 bases between. CDR3 nucleotides: TGTGCCAGCAGCGTCAGGAAGAGGTACGAGCAGTACTTC. Residues: CASSVRKRYEQYF.

V usage is TRBV7-9 and J usage is TRBJ2-5; TRBD1 is a possible D gene (6 bases). From germline, CDR1 is SEHNR and CDR2 FQNEAQ (reference sequence). The CDR3 sequence is 15 residues long. V was cut by 6 bases and J by 5 bases, with 19 bases left in between. CDR3 bases: TGTGCCAGCAGTTACGGGACACTGGTGGTGGAGACCCAGTACTTC. Protein: CASSYGTLVVETQYF.

This clonotype has a count of ten or more. This chain uses TRBV12-3 or TRBV12-4 with TRBJ2-7; D is possibly TRBD1 (6 bases). CDR3 length: 11 residues. V was shortened by 5 bases and J by 6 bases, with 8 bases between the two germline ends. In DNA, the CDR3 is TGTGCCAGCAGTCTCAGGGGCGAGCAGTACTTC. Translating gives CASSLRGEQYF.

CDR3 sequence: CASSLVGDREEAFF. CDR3 bases: TGTGCCAGCAGCTTGGTGGGGGACAGGGAGGAAGCTTTCTTT. V and J are TRBV5-6 and TRBJ1-1; 9 nucleotides match TRBD1. The CDR3 consists of 14 residues. The J segment lost 8 bases and the V segment lost 0 bases, leaving 5 bases of the junction unmatched. CDR1 is SGHDT, CDR2 YYEEEE, per germline.

The chain combines TRBV19 with TRBJ2-4; 9 nucleotides align to TRBD2. The CDR3 spans 17 residues. V trimming: 6 bases; J trimming: 7 bases; junction bases outside the gene matches: 16. Germline CDR1 reads LNHDA; CDR2 reads SQIVND (reference sequence). Here the CDR3 reads CASSVSASGKRSNIQYF. CDR3 nucleotide sequence: TGTGCCAGTAGCGTGTCGGCTAGCGGGAAGAGGTCGAACATTCAGTACTTC.

This clonotype was observed a few times. V gene TRBV5-1 combines with J gene TRBJ2-7, with D perhaps assigned TRBD1 or TRBD2 (5 bases each). Germline CDR1 is SGHRS and CDR2 is YFSETQ. The CDR3 has 15 amino acids. V lost 5 bases and J lost 1, with 16 bases in between. The CDR3 protein is CASRTWGKGSYEQYF. The CDR3, as DNA: TGCGCCAGCAGGACTTGGGGGAAAGGTTCCTACGAGCAGTACTTC.

This clonotype came up many times. This sequence joins TRBV29-1 and TRBJ2-1; 9 nucleotides agree with TRBD1. The CDR3 sequence is 12 residues long. V was pared by 6 bases and J by 6 bases, with 3 bases of the junction left unmatched. The germline V gene encodes CDR1 SQVTM and CDR2 ANQGSEA. The CDR3 loop reads CSVGQGLNEQFF. The CDR3 DNA sequence: TGCAGCGTGGGACAGGGTCTCAATGAGCAGTTCTTC.

This clonotype was counted many times. V is TRBV20-1 and J is TRBJ2-3; 8 bases match TRBD2. CDR3 length equals 14 residues. The V and J ends lost 6 bases and 4 bases, in that order; junction bases with no gene match: 9. CDR1 is DFQATT and CDR2 is SNEGSKA in the germline V gene (reference sequence). The CDR3 DNA reads as TGCAGTGCCCAGGGACTAGGAAGCCCAGATACGCAGTATTTT. It codes for CSAQGLGSPDTQYF.

This clonotype was counted between two and nine times. The CDR3 nucleotides are TGCAGTGCTAGAGAATGGGGTAGCGGCAATCAGCCCCAGCATTTT. Its translation is CSAREWGSGNQPQHF. This chain joins TRBV20-1 and TRBJ1-5, with unresolved D. The germline V gene has CDR1 DFQATT and CDR2 SNEGSKA (reference sequence). The CDR3 covers 15 residues. Trimming left V 0 bases short and J 2 bases short, with 11 bases between.

This clonotype showed up just a few times. V usage is TRBV7-6 and J usage is TRBJ2-3; a possible D gene is TRBD2 (5 bases). V was shortened by 2 bases and J by 3 bases, with 12 bases between the two germline ends. This CDR3 has 15 amino acids. Germline V CDR1 and CDR2: SGHVS, FNYEAQ. CDR3 region: CASSLSPGNTDTQYF. For the CDR3, the DNA is TGTGCCAGCAGCTTAAGCCCGGGGAATACAGATACGCAGTATTTT.